These 17 T cell receptor beta chains came from one sample sequenced in a study of early T cells in non-severe SARS-CoV-2 infection. From the 5' RACE reads, TCRdb called clonotypes with MiXCR, one entry per CDR3 protein. The table has tens of thousands of distinct CDR3 sequences, 15% to 17% seen once; the top ten hold about 12%. Sequenced material: whole blood. These receptors were obtained from an adult who was a healthcare worker with PCR-confirmed SARS-CoV-2 infection or an uninfected control (not recorded which).

The chain carries TRBV10-3 and TRBJ2-1; 13 bases are a match to TRBD2. V dropped 7 bases and J dropped 1; count of bases not matched to a gene: 4. Germline V gene sequence: CDR1 ENHRY, CDR2 SYGVKD. The CDR3 loop spans 16 amino acids. The CDR3 sequence is CAINPGLAGSYNEQFF. The CDR3 DNA reads as TGTGCCATCAACCCGGGACTAGCGGGATCCTACAATGAGCAGTTCTTC.

The gene calls are TRBV15 and TRBJ2-4; perhaps TRBD2 as D (5 bases). This CDR3 comprises 14 residues. Per the germline V gene, CDR1 is LNHNV and CDR2 is YYDKDF (reference sequence). Trimming removed 2 bases from V and 1 base from J, with 6 bases in between. The CDR3 loop is CATSRWEAKNIQYF. The CDR3 bases are TGTGCCACCAGCAGATGGGAGGCCAAAAACATTCAGTACTTC.

In its sample, this clonotype was seen a few times. The chain employs TRBV12-3 or TRBV12-4 and TRBJ2-2; TRBD1 is a possible D gene (6 bases). This CDR3 is built from 14 residues. The germline V and J ends were trimmed by 4 bases and 7 bases, with 13 bases remaining between them. This chain's CDR3 is CASSSTGSRGELFF. The CDR3, as DNA: TGTGCCAGCAGTTCCACAGGGTCGCGCGGGGAGCTGTTTTTT.

The chain is built from TRBV7-3 and TRBJ2-5, with 11 bases identical to TRBD1. Germline values: CDR1 SGHTA, CDR2 FQGTGA. The CDR3 sequence is 15 residues long. The V gene end was trimmed by 5 bases and the J gene end by 5 bases; junction bases not matched to a gene: 7. The CDR3 protein is CASSPGTGGIETQYF. CDR3 DNA sequence: TGTGCCAGCAGCCCCGGGACAGGGGGAATTGAGACCCAGTACTTC.

The chain links TRBV6-1 to TRBJ2-5, with TRBD2 as a possible D gene (6 bases). Germline V CDR1 and CDR2: MNHNS, SASEGT. V shed 7 bases and J shed 5 bases, with 17 bases lying between them. The CDR3 is made up of 14 amino acids. This CDR3 is CASNPPGRGETQYF. For the CDR3, the DNA is TGTGCCAGCAACCCGCCCGGGAGAGGCGAGACCCAGTACTTC.

This chain uses TRBV29-1 with TRBJ2-3, with 8 bases matching TRBD2. V shed 6 bases and J 3 bases; nucleotides not matched to a gene: 8. Germline assignment: CDR1 SQVTM and CDR2 ANQGSEA. The CDR3 contains 14 residues. CDR3 nucleotides: TGCAGCGTCGGGACTAGGTTGGGGACAGATACGCAGTATTTT. It specifies CSVGTRLGTDTQYF.

The genes are TRBV29-1 and TRBJ2-3; the D gene is possibly TRBD2 (7 bases). Trimming pared 8 bases from V and 8 bases from J, leaving 14 bases between. The CDR3 is 11 residues long. In germline, CDR1 is SQVTM, CDR2 ANQGSEA. CDR3 in amino acids: CSSRGLVTQYF. The DNA of the CDR3 is TGCAGCTCGCGGGGGCTCGTTACGCAGTATTTT.

The chain employs TRBV28 and TRBJ2-2; 9 positions agree with TRBD2. CDR3 size: 17 residues. V trimming: 5 bases; J trimming: 3 bases; junction bases outside the gene matches: 10. CDR1 and CDR2 from the germline V gene are MDHEN and SYDVKM. CDR3 DNA sequence: TGTGCCAGCAGTCCCCTGGCGGGGGGGATCTACACCGGGGAGCTGTTTTTT. It encodes CASSPLAGGIYTGELFF.

The V call is TRBV12-3 or TRBV12-4, the J call TRBJ1-2; TRBD1 might be the D (5 bases). V gave up 7 bases and J gave up 10 bases, with 13 bases separating them. The CDR3 loop spans 11 amino acids. The CDR3 DNA reads as TGTGCCAGCACCTTAGAGGGGTACTACACCTTC. It specifies CASTLEGYYTF.

This clonotype was recorded at least ten times. V and J are TRBV7-6 and TRBJ2-6; a weak D match, TRBD1 (5 bases). CDR3 length: 16 amino acids. V lost 4 bases to trimming and J lost 0 bases, with 10 bases between them. CDR1 is SGHVS, CDR2 FNYEAQ, per germline. In DNA form, the CDR3 reads TGTGCCAGCAGCTCCGGACACTCCTCTGGGGCCAACGTCCTGACTTTC. Amino acids: CASSSGHSSGANVLTF.

The rearrangement joins TRBV7-2 to TRBJ1-3; unclear D gene. CDR1 is SGHTA and CDR2 is FQGNSA in the germline V gene. V lost 5 bases and J 0 bases, leaving 8 bases between the germline ends. This CDR3 has 14 residues. Here the CDR3 DNA reads TGTGCCAGCAGCCGACTGAGCTCTGGAAACACCATATATTTT. Protein product: CASSRLSSGNTIYF.

This clonotype has a handful of counts. This chain links TRBV6-1 with TRBJ1-6, with D possibly TRBD1 on 6 matching bases. Germline assignment: CDR1 MNHNS and CDR2 SASEGT. The CDR3 is 14 amino acids. Trimming took off 2 bases at V and 4 bases at J, with 6 bases between the two ends. The CDR3 here is CASSEQGYNSPLHF. In DNA form, the CDR3 reads TGTGCCAGCAGTGAACAGGGGTATAATTCACCCCTCCACTTT.

CDR3 loop: CASSLGTRHEQYF. The CDR3 bases are TGTGCCAGCAGCTTAGGAACGCGGCACGAGCAGTACTTC. The chain employs TRBV13 and TRBJ2-7; D is ambiguous. Germline V gene data show CDR1 as PRHDT and CDR2 as FYEKMQ (reference sequence). This CDR3 contains 13 residues. V was clipped by 0 bases and J by 5 bases, with 8 bases between them.

This clonotype was picked up a small number of times. The chain employs TRBV19 and TRBJ2-6, with D unresolved. The CDR3 consists of 19 residues. V lost 5 bases to trimming and J lost 0 bases, with 20 bases between them. Germline assignment: CDR1 LNHDA and CDR2 SQIVND (reference sequence). CDR3 bases: TGTGCCAGTAGTCTCGAGGCACCTCTTATTCGCTCTGGGGCCAACGTCCTGACTTTC. Amino acids: CASSLEAPLIRSGANVLTF.

The chain couples TRBV2 to TRBJ1-5; the D gene is possibly TRBD1 (5 bases). Germline V lookup: CDR1 SNHLY, CDR2 FYNNEI. CDR3 length: 13 amino acids. V was cut by 5 bases and J by 5 bases, with 10 bases left in between. The CDR3 sequence is CASSSGRDQPQHF. CDR3 coding DNA: TGTGCCAGCAGTTCAGGGCGGGATCAGCCCCAGCATTTT.

This clonotype has ten or more counts. The CDR3 bases are TGCAGCGCCTCTAAATCGGGGGGAGACAATGAGCAGTTCTTC. As protein: CSASKSGGDNEQFF. The chain links TRBV29-1 to TRBJ2-1; TRBD2 matches 7 bases. This CDR3 has 14 amino acids. In germline, CDR1 is SQVTM, CDR2 ANQGSEA. Germline trimming cut 7 bases from V and 5 bases from J; bases unmatched to any gene: 11.

The chain carries TRBV4-2 and TRBJ1-1; D is unclear. There are 15 residues in the CDR3. V lost 3 bases and J 0 bases, leaving 11 bases between the germline ends. In germline, CDR1 is LGHNA, CDR2 YNFKEQ. CDR3 nucleotides: TGTGCCAGCAGCCAGGAACGAGGGATGAACACTGAAGCTTTCTTT. Translating gives CASSQERGMNTEAFF.